This T cell receptor beta chain was recovered during a study of PD-1 blockade in classical Hodgkin lymphoma. Study results and caveats: Before treatment, TCR diversity in newly diagnosed patients was reportedly lower than in healthy donors.

Comment on this clone: The antigen is undetermined.

The protocol was immunoSEQ multiplex PCR, while the TCRdb copy is restricted to in-frame clones and leaves out a portion. The table shows 18,000 or so clones, with around 83% occurring only once. Sample time point: newly diagnosed, previously untreated cHL patient sample. Thawed PBMCs yielded CD4+ T cells through magnetic negative selection. Researchers used newly diagnosed, untreated classical Hodgkin lymphoma PBMCs for comparison. V was trimmed by 5 bases and J by 8 bases, leaving 16 bases between them. Germline CDR1 reads SGDLS; CDR2 reads YYNGEE. This CDR3 contains 13 residues. The sample taken for sequencing was CD4+ T cells from blood. The genes are TRBV9 and TRBJ1-1; D is possibly TRBD1 (6 bases). The TCR was taken from a human donor with classical Hodgkin lymphoma. CDR3 bases: TGTGCCAGCAGGGCGGGGGACACAGGGGAAGCTTTCTTT. Translated: CASRAGDTGEAFF.